There are a few counts of the clone carrying this TCR beta chain. The antigen is undetermined. Trimming stripped 0 bases from V and 4 bases from J, with 16 bases between. Germline CDR1 is PRHDT and CDR2 is FYEKMQ (reference sequence). CDR3 length: 16 residues. The data are from a study of blood T cells in healthy people across ages. Study as a whole: There was about one barcoded beta molecule captured by template switching per two T cells.

Study conclusions and caveats: Greater diversity and more naive CD4+ cells were seen in long-lived donors than in aged donors. Measured against age, TCR beta diversity per million T cells decreased in a roughly linear manner.

Through a sample-barcoded 5' primer and a J-beta primer mix, a second PCR was run for roughly 6 to 11 cycles. From the 5' RACE reads, TCRdb called clonotypes with MiXCR, one entry per CDR3 protein. The sample yields 1.8 million or so distinct CDR3 sequences, about two fifths seen once. This clonotype originated in a human donor in good health. The chain links TRBV13 to TRBJ2-7; no firm D call. Sequencing input: blood. The CDR3 sequence: CASSLGRTRWPYEQYF. CDR3 DNA: TGTGCCAGCAGCTTAGGAAGGACCCGATGGCCGTACGAGCAGTACTTC.